A selection of T cell receptor beta chains follows, all from one sample in a study of shared clonotypes between healthy human individuals. The method was immunoSEQ multiplex PCR; TCRdb's version includes in-frame clones alone and lacks a portion of them. The sample lists under 650,000 clones, roughly 95% occurring once. The sequenced material came from naive CD4+ T cells sorted from blood. The receptors were sampled from a woman under 40 in good health. Each CDR3 is given with its conserved first and last residue. The D gene is left open where the match is weak. Clone size, where shown, is once, few, many, or a class for clones that have expanded.

V gene	clone size	J gene	D gene	CDR3 protein	CDR3 DNA
TRBV19	once	TRBJ1-3	NA	CASSTPQGYSGNTIYF	TGTGCCAGTAGTACACCCCAGGGGTACTCTGGAAACACCATATATTTT
TRBV30	NA	TRBJ1-1	NA	CAWGQTNTEAFF	TGTGCCTGGGGACAGACGAACACTGAAGCTTTCTTT
TRBV28	NA	TRBJ2-7	TRBD2	CASSRTSGSYEQYF	TGTGCCAGCAGTCGGACTAGCGGTTCCTACGAGCAGTACTTC
TRBV28	NA	TRBJ2-6	NA	CASSPGGGRGAWANVLTF	TGTGCCAGCAGCCCCGGGGGCGGGCGGGGCGCGTGGGCCAACGTCCTGACTTTC
TRBV28	NA	TRBJ1-2	TRBD1	CASTLLGQGYGYTF	TGTGCCAGCACTCTCCTGGGACAGGGATATGGCTACACCTTC
TRBV19	NA	TRBJ2-2	TRBD2	CASSPMAGGGGELFF	TGTGCCAGTAGTCCAATGGCGGGGGGAGGCGGGGAGCTGTTTTTT
TRBV5-4	NA	TRBJ1-4	NA	CASSPGHNNEKLFF	TGTGCCAGCAGTCCCGGACACAATAATGAAAAACTGTTTTTT
TRBV19	NA	TRBJ2-1	TRBD2	CASSVAGTNEQFF	TGTGCCAGTAGTGTAGCGGGAACCAATGAGCAGTTCTTC
TRBV5-1	NA	TRBJ2-3	TRBD2	CASSSLTSATDTQYF	TGCGCCAGCAGCAGCCTGACTAGCGCCACAGATACGCAGTATTTT
TRBV6-5	NA	TRBJ2-7	TRBD2	CASSTTSGSTYEQYF	TGTGCCAGCAGCACAACTAGCGGGAGTACCTACGAGCAGTACTTC
TRBV23-1	NA	TRBJ1-1	NA	CASSPGTVNTEAFF	TGCGCCAGCAGTCCCGGGACGGTGAACACTGAAGCTTTCTTT
TRBV7-9	NA	TRBJ1-1	NA	CASSPIRGVNTEAFF	TGTGCCAGCAGCCCTATCAGGGGAGTGAACACTGAAGCTTTCTTT
TRBV5-1	NA	TRBJ2-2	NA	CASSLVLETGELFF	TGCGCCAGCAGCTTGGTTCTAGAGACCGGGGAGCTGTTTTTT
TRBV15	NA	TRBJ1-2	NA	CATSRGGRAAYGYTF	TGTGCCACCAGCAGAGGTGGCAGGGCGGCCTATGGCTACACCTTC
TRBV27	NA	TRBJ1-1	NA	CASSFFYGTEAFF	TGTGCCAGCAGTTTCTTTTACGGTACTGAAGCTTTCTTT
TRBV10-2	NA	TRBJ1-5	NA	CASSDYSYYSNQPQHF	TGCGCCAGCAGTGATTACAGCTACTATAGCAATCAGCCCCAGCATTTT